This T cell receptor beta chain was sequenced for a study of blood T cell repertoires in COVID-19. The authors' processing: How many nucleated cells were present was estimated from reference gene primer amplification. Here immunoSEQ multiplex PCR was the method, and the copy in TCRdb shows in-frame clones only, minus some. V and J calls and clone size are given by that table; D and trimming were obtained from the DNA. The top ten clones hold around 2.8% of a sample with about 90,000 clones, 89% of them seen once. This CDR3 spans 16 amino acids. Looked up from germline, CDR1 is MNHEY and CDR2 is SVGAGI. Losses at the gene ends were 3 bases for V and 6 bases for J; bases not matched to a gene: 6.

The sequence was collected from a man between 50 and 59 years old with COVID-19, enrolled during active disease. Sequencing input: peripheral blood. This chain links TRBV6-5 with TRBJ2-2, with TRBD2 identical over 11 bases. This CDR3 is CASSYSTSGAAGELFF. The CDR3 DNA is TGTGCCAGCAGTTATTCGACTAGCGGGGCAGCCGGGGAGCTGTTTTTT.